This T cell receptor beta chain was sequenced in a study of cytomegalovirus exposure and HLA in healthy donors. CDR3 length: 16 residues. Germline V lookup: CDR1 SEHNR, CDR2 FQNEAQ (reference sequence). As concerns this clone: The junction does not match germline at one end; this may be a read error.

Amplification used 60 Vbeta primers and 13 Jbeta primers. Assay: immunoSEQ multiplex PCR; the TCRdb copy retains only in-frame clones and omits some. The table shows under 300,000 clones, with around 81% occurring only once. The specimen sequenced was PBMCs. The receptor was derived from an older woman in good health and CMV-seropositive. The V gene is TRBV7-9, the J gene TRBJ2-7, with 8 positions matching TRBD2. The CDR3 sequence: CSSSLSSGGPTYEQYF. DNA of the CDR3: TGTTCCAGCAGCTTATCGTCGGGAGGGCCCACCTACGAGCAGTACTTC.